This TCR beta chain comes out of a study of regulatory T cells in long-lasting Graves disease. This clonotype was seen ten or more times. The antigen remains undetermined. Building the TCR beta libraries relied on iRepertoire HTBI primers, and CDR3 regions underwent Arm-PCR. Each CDR3 protein gets one entry after TCRdb re-called the multiplex PCR reads with MiXCR. The sample consists of 700,000 or so distinct CDR3 sequences, about 30% of them appearing once. Study-level results: Persistent cases favored TRBV28, TRBJ1-2 and TRBJ2-5.

CDR1 MDHEN and CDR2 SYDVKM come from the germline V gene. This CDR3 spans 16 amino acids. J was trimmed by 0 bases and V by 5 bases; bases with no gene match: 7. Stated time point: persistent/refractory GD, antithyroid drugs over 5 years with positive TRAb. RNA isolated from PBMCs was used to make the TCR library. The EDTA tubes were filled with around 8.1 milliliters of drawn peripheral blood. The source is a female donor with Graves disease. This sequence joins TRBV28 and TRBJ1-1; 9 bases map to TRBD1. This material consisted of peripheral blood mononuclear cells (PBMCs), taken when the disease was refractory, from a patient treated with antithyroid drugs. CDR3 region: CASSLPGQGLNTEAFF. The CDR3 nucleotides are TGTGCCAGCAGTCTCCCGGGACAGGGATTGAACACTGAAGCTTTCTTT.